This T cell receptor (beta chain) was recorded in a study of T cell repertoires in cytomegalovirus infection. Looking at the study overall: It was recently identified HLA-C-restricted and well-studied HLA-B-restricted CMV epitopes that the study used. It can be stated that public TCR beta signatures indicated CMV infection as well as a matching HLA type. Study-level findings and limits: Carriers of CMV plus the relevant HLA were identified by cumulative public TCR beta family frequency. CMV-specific TCR beta clonotypes restricted by HLA-C were the ones dominating the ex vivo response.

From germline, CDR1 is SGHTA and CDR2 FQGNSA. CDR3 length equals 15 residues. V lost 5 bases and J lost 2, with 14 bases in between. This clonotype was seen many times. Antigen unknown. TCRdb processed the reads anew with MiXCR; each CDR3 protein has one entry. Of hundreds of thousands of distinct CDR3 sequences listed, roughly a third were seen once; the top ten hold 15% to 20%. V usage is TRBV7-2 and J usage is TRBJ2-3; tentatively, D is TRBD2 (6 bases). This clonotype was sampled from a human donor in good health (CMV status not recorded). Some clones in this sample may be carry-over from other donors' samples. The material sequenced was cultured PBMCs, taken from culture after CMV antigen stimulation. The CDR3 DNA reads TGTGCCAGCAGCCCGGGACTGAAGAACACAGATACGCAGTATTTT. Translation gives CASSPGLKNTDTQYF.